This T cell receptor beta chain was captured by sequencing in a study of control samples from healthy donors and cancer patients. Generated by immunoSEQ multiplex PCR, the TCRdb table keeps only in-frame clones and is missing some. Of more than 150,000 clones listed, approximately 90% are singletons. CDR3 length equals 13 residues. Trimming took 0 bases from V and 3 from J, leaving 6 bases between them. The sequencing input was blood. This TCR derives from a woman younger than 45 in good health. This chain uses TRBV12-3 or TRBV12-4 with TRBJ2-7; D is unresolved. In DNA, the CDR3 is TGTGCCAGCAGTTTAGCAATTTACTACGAGCAGTACTTC. Protein product: CASSLAIYYEQYF.